The clone carrying this T cell receptor (beta chain) was seen just once. CDR1 is MDHEN, CDR2 SYDVKM, per germline. The CDR3 is 17 residues long. V was clipped by 5 bases and J by 4 bases, with 20 bases between them. These data belong to a study of blood T cell repertoires in COVID-19. Study details: Acute-phase and convalescent COVID-19 samples originated in the United States, Italy and Spain.

Authors' analysis steps: Reference gene primer amplification in the assay estimated nucleated cell counts. Sequencing used immunoSEQ multiplex PCR; TCRdb keeps in-frame clones, though not all of them. Clone size and V and J calls were adopted from that table, with D and trimming inferred from the DNA. This table has fewer than 450,000 clones, around nine tenths appearing once. Seattle enrolled patients during active infection and tracked them longitudinally. The V gene is TRBV28, the J gene TRBJ2-2; possible D gene TRBD2, 7 bases. Input material: peripheral blood. The clonotype comes from a woman aged 70-85 years with COVID-19, enrolled during active disease. The CDR3 nucleotides are TGTGCCAGCAGTCAAACCCTCGGTAGGGGGGGCACCGGGGAGCTGTTTTTT. Translating gives CASSQTLGRGGTGELFF.